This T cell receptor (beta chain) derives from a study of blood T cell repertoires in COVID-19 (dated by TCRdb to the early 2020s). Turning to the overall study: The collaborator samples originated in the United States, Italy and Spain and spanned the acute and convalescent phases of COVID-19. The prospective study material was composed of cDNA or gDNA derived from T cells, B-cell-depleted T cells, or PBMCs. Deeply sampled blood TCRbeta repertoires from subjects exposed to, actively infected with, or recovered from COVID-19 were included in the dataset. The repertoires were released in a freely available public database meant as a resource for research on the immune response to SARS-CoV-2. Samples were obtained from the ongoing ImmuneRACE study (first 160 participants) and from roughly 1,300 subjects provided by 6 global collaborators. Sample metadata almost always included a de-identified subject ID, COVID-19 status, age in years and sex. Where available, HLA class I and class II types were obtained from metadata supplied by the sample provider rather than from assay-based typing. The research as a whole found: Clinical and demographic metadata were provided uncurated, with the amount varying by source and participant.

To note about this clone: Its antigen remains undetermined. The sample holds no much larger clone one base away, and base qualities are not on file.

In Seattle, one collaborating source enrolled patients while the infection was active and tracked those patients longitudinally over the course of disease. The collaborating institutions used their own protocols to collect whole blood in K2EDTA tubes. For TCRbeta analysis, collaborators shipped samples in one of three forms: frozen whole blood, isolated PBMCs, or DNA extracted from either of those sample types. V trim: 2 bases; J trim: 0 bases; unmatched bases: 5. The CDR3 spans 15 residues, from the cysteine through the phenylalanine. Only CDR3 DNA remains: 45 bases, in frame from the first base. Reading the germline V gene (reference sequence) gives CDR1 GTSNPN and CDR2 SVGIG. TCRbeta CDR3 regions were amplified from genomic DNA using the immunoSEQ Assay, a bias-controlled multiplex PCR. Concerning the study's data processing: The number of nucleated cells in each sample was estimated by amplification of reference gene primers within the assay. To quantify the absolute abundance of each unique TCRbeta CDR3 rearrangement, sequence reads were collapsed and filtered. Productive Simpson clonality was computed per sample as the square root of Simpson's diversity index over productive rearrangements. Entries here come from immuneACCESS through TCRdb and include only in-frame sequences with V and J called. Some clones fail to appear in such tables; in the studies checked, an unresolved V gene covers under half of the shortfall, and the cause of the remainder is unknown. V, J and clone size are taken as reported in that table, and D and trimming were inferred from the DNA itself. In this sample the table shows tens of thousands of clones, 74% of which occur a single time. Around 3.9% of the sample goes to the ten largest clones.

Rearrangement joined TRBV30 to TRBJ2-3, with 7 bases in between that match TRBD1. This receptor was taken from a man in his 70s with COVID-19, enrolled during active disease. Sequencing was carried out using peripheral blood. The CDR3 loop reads CAWSNTGVSTDTQYF. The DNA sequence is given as TGTGCCTGGAGTAATACAGGGGTCAGCACAGATACGCAGTATTTT. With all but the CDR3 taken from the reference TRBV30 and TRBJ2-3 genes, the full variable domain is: SQTIHQWPATLVQPVGSPLSLECTVEGTSNPNLYWYRQAAGRGLQLLFYSVGIGQISSEVPQNLSASRPQDRQFILSSKKLLLSDSGFYLCAWSNTGVSTDTQYFGPGTRLTVL.